This T cell receptor beta chain is from a study of blood T cell repertoires in COVID-19. Clones were read by immunoSEQ multiplex PCR, and TCRdb kept only the in-frame ones, dropping some. The sample lists 81,000 or so clones; 89% were seen once. CDR1 is MNHEY and CDR2 is SMNVEV in the germline V gene (reference sequence). This CDR3 has 12 residues. Trimming shortened V by 8 bases and J by 5 bases, and 9 bases separated the two germline ends. The clonotype was recovered from a man between 65 and 85 years old with active or convalescent COVID-19. Material for sequencing was peripheral blood. The rearrangement links TRBV27 to TRBJ2-2; possibly TRBD1 for D (6 bases). The CDR3 nucleotides read TGTGCCAGCGCACAGGGAACCGGGGAGCTGTTTTTT. It yields the protein CASAQGTGELFF.